The 11 T cell receptor beta chains below were found in one sample sequenced in a study of neurological immune-mediated disorders. TCRdb used MiXCR to reprocess the 5' RACE reads, holding one entry per CDR3 protein. The data hold 45,000 to 60,000 distinct CDR3 sequences, with 3% to 4.5% observed a single time. Specimen: PBMCs. These receptors all stem from a man between 25 and 39 years old with multiple sclerosis.

Many counts were recorded for this clonotype. The chain carries TRBV7-8 and TRBJ2-2; perhaps TRBD2 as D (5 bases). The V end was cut by 1 base, the J end by 4 bases, with 16 bases between. Germline V gene sequence: CDR1 SGHVS, CDR2 FQNEAQ. The CDR3 is 17 amino acids. The CDR3 sequence: CASSLDPNEGLTGELFF. In DNA form, the CDR3 reads TGTGCCAGCAGCTTAGACCCAAACGAGGGTCTCACCGGGGAGCTGTTTTTT.

This clonotype was seen repeatedly, ten times or more. The chain joins TRBV18 to TRBJ2-1; 8 positions agree with TRBD2. V lost 3 bases to trimming and J lost 5 bases; unmatched junction nucleotides: 9. From germline, CDR1 is KGHSH and CDR2 LQKENI. The CDR3 loop spans 16 amino acids. CDR3 sequence reads: CASSPALAGSNNEQFF. CDR3 nucleotides: TGTGCCAGCTCACCCGCCCTAGCGGGTAGCAACAATGAGCAGTTCTTC.

This clonotype was seen ten or more times. At one end, the junction sequence differs from germline, possibly due to a read error. V and J are TRBV7-7 and TRBJ2-3, with 10 nucleotides matching TRBD1. The CDR3 totals 15 residues. Germline-derived CDR1 and CDR2 are SSHAT and FNYEAQ (reference sequence). CDR3 region: CASSSGTGGTDTQYF. In nucleotides, the CDR3 is TGTGCTAGCAGTTCCGGGACAGGGGGCACAGATACGCAGTATTTT.

This clonotype was seen ten or more times. J is TRBJ1-4 and V is TRBV6-5; D call uncertain. V dropped 0 bases and J dropped 3 bases, with 14 bases sitting between them. CDR3 length: 17 amino acids. Germline CDR1 MNHEY, CDR2 SVGAGI. CDR3: CASSYSAKGEANEKLFF. In nucleotides, the CDR3 is TGTGCCAGCAGTTACTCAGCAAAGGGAGAAGCTAATGAAAAACTGTTTTTT.

This clonotype was seen at least ten times. The chain carries TRBV5-1 and TRBJ2-5; 9 bases map to TRBD1. The germline CDR1 and CDR2 sequences are SGHRS and YFSETQ. The CDR3 has 14 amino acids. After removal of 3 bases from V and 1 base from J, the junction contained 1 base not matched to a gene. The CDR3 is CASSSGQGQETQYF. The DNA of the CDR3 is TGCGCCAGCAGCTCGGGACAGGGCCAAGAGACCCAGTACTTC.

This clonotype was picked up many times. This chain links TRBV20-1 with TRBJ1-1; the D gene is possibly TRBD1 (6 bases). The CDR3 contains 15 residues. The germline V gene has CDR1 DFQATT and CDR2 SNEGSKA (reference sequence). CDR3 sequence reads: CSLPLPNRADTEAFF. CDR3 coding DNA: TGCAGCCTCCCCCTTCCGAACAGGGCCGACACTGAAGCTTTCTTT.

This clonotype was counted at least ten times. This chain joins TRBV6-6 and TRBJ2-5; D gene unclear. The germline V and J ends were trimmed by 7 bases and 1 base, with 7 bases remaining between them. The germline CDR1 and CDR2 sequences are MNHNY and SVGAGI (reference sequence). The CDR3 sequence is 12 residues long. For the CDR3, the DNA is TGTGCCAGCACCCCGGGCCAAGAGACCCAGTACTTC. Amino acids: CASTPGQETQYF.

This clonotype was recorded many times. The rearrangement joins TRBV12-3 or TRBV12-4 to TRBJ1-2; TRBD1 might be the D (6 bases). V lost 6 bases to trimming and J lost 5 bases, with 16 bases between them. This CDR3 comprises 14 residues. CDR3 sequence reads: CASSTSGTPYGYTF. In DNA, the CDR3 is TGTGCCAGCAGCACCAGTGGGACACCTTATGGCTACACCTTC.

This clonotype was seen many times. This sequence joins TRBV7-2 and TRBJ1-6; TRBD1 is a possible D gene (5 bases). V was clipped by 7 bases and J by 10 bases, with 17 bases between them. Germline values: CDR1 SGHTA, CDR2 FQGNSA. The CDR3 is made up of 14 amino acids. DNA of the CDR3: TGTGCCAGCACCCGGGACCCGGGGATGTCACCCCTCCACTTT. Translated, it gives CASTRDPGMSPLHF.

This clonotype was seen at least ten times. The gene calls are TRBV7-3 and TRBJ2-5; D is unclear. The V end lost 4 bases, the J end lost 1 base, and 7 bases lay between the germline ends. This CDR3 contains 13 residues. The V gene's germline CDR1 is SGHTA and CDR2 FQGTGA. The CDR3 here is CASSSRPQETQYF. The CDR3 DNA sequence: TGTGCCAGCAGCTCCCGCCCCCAAGAGACCCAGTACTTC.

This clonotype was seen many times. This chain joins TRBV9 and TRBJ2-1; D gene unclear. This CDR3 is 14 amino acids long. V dropped 2 bases and J dropped 4 bases, with 10 bases sitting between them. Germline V lookup: CDR1 SGDLS, CDR2 YYNGEE. The CDR3 region is CASSVRQEYNEQFF. The CDR3 DNA reads as TGTGCCAGCAGCGTCCGGCAGGAGTACAATGAGCAGTTCTTC.